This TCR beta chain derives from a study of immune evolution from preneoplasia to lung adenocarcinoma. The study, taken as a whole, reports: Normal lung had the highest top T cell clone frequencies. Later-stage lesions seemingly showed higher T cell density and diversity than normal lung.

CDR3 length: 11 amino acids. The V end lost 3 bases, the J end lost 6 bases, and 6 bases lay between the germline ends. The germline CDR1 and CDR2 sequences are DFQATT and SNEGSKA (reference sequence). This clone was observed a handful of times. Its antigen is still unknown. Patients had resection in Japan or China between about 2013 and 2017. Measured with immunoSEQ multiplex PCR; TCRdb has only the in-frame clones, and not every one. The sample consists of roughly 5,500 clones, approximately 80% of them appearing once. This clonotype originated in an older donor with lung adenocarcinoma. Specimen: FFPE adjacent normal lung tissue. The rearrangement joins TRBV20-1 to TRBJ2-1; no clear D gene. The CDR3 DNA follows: TGCAGTGCTAGTCCGAGCAATGAGCAGTTCTTC. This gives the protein CSASPSNEQFF.